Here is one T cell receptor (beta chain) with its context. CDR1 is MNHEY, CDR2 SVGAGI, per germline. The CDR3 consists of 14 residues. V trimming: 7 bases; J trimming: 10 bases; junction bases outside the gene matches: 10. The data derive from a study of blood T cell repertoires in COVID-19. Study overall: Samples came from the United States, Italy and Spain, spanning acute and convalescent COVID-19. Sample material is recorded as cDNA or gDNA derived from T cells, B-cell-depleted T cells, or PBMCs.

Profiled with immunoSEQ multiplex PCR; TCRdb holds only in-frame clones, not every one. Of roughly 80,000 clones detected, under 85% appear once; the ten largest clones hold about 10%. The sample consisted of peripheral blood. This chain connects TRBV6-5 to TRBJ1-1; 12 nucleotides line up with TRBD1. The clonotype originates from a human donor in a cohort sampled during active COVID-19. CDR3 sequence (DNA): TGTGCCAGCACCCAGAGGGGGACAGGGGGCCGAGCTTTCTTT. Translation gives CASTQRGTGGRAFF.